These T cell receptor beta chains were read from a single sample in a study of OX40 agonist ivuxolimab in advanced cancers. Using immunoSEQ multiplex PCR, the repertoire was profiled, and TCRdb retains in-frame clones only, with some absent. Here the sample spans about 73,000 clones, 85% to 90% being singletons. The material sequenced was CD4+ or CD8+ T cells sorted from blood, taken in a trial of the OX40 agonist ivuxolimab. These receptors were taken from an adult with an advanced solid tumor such as melanoma, head and neck, liver or kidney cancer. CDR3s include the opening cysteine and the closing phenylalanine or tryptophan. The D gene is left open where the match is weak. Clone sizes are given selectively: once, few, many, or a class where the clone is expanded.

J gene | D gene | V gene | clone size | CDR3 protein | CDR3 DNA
TRBJ2-6 | - | TRBV2 | - | CASSYLSSGANVLTF | TGTGCCAGCAGTTACCTCAGCTCTGGGGCCAACGTCCTGACTTTC
TRBJ2-7 | - | TRBV7-9 | - | CASSLVRGFSYEQYF | TGTGCCAGCAGCTTAGTAAGGGGCTTCTCCTACGAGCAGTACTTC
TRBJ2-7 | - | TRBV5-1 | - | CASSLSGGSYEQYF | TGCGCCAGCAGCTTGTCCGGGGGATCCTACGAGCAGTACTTC
TRBJ1-2 | TRBD1 | TRBV6-1 | - | CASSRDRSFYGYTF | TGTGCCAGCAGCCGGGACAGGAGTTTCTATGGCTACACCTTC
TRBJ1-1 | - | TRBV28 | - | CASSGQKAFF | TGTGCCAGCAGTGGACAGAAAGCTTTCTTT
TRBJ2-6 | - | TRBV7-9 | - | CASSGRGPSGANVLTF | TGTGCCAGCAGCGGCAGGGGCCCCTCTGGGGCCAACGTCCTGACTTTC
TRBJ1-1 | - | TRBV5-7 | - | CASSRTGDTEAFF | TGTGCCAGCAGCCGGACCGGGGACACTGAAGCTTTCTTT
TRBJ2-1 | - | TRBV9 | - | CASSVQSPGSEQFF | TGTGCCAGCAGCGTACAGTCCCCTGGGAGTGAGCAGTTCTTC
TRBJ1-6 | - | TRBV27 | - | CASRSARTVLHF | TGTGCCAGCAGATCGGCGCGAACAGTCCTCCACTTT
TRBJ1-5 | TRBD1 | TRBV6-5 | - | CASSYGTGNQPQHF | TGTGCCAGCAGTTACGGGACAGGCAATCAGCCCCAGCATTTT
TRBJ2-7 | TRBD2 | TRBV10-3 | - | CAIGVAGGHEQYF | TGTGCCATCGGGGTAGCGGGAGGTCACGAGCAGTACTTC
TRBJ2-7 | - | TRBV6-6 | once | CASSYGTEQYF | TGTGCCAGCAGTTACGGTACCGAGCAGTACTTC
TRBJ2-1 | - | TRBV14 | - | CASSHSEVRAGYNEQFF | TGTGCCAGCAGCCATTCAGAGGTGAGGGCCGGGTACAATGAGCAGTTCTTC
TRBJ2-1 | TRBD1 | TRBV11-3 | - | CASSLTPGTAYNEQFF | TGTGCCAGCAGCTTAACACCCGGGACAGCCTACAATGAGCAGTTCTTC
TRBJ2-1 | TRBD2 | TRBV30 | - | CAWSRSGGANEQFF | TGTGCCTGGAGTAGAAGCGGGGGGGCTAATGAGCAGTTCTTC